The entry below gives a single T cell receptor (beta chain) sequence along with its context. Its antigen remains unidentified. This entry belongs to a study of T cell repertoires in cytomegalovirus infection. Study information: The authors relied on CMV epitopes, both recently identified HLA-C-restricted and well-studied HLA-B-restricted. Evidence of both CMV infection and a matching HLA type came from public TCR beta signatures.

The CDR3 runs to 15 residues. In germline, CDR1 is SGHKS, CDR2 YYEKEE (reference sequence). V lost 5 bases, J lost 2 bases, and 16 bases lay in between. The study, taken as a whole, reports: Pooled public TCR beta family frequency picked out CMV carriers with the relevant HLA. In two of eight donors, the top clonotype was HLA-C-restricted CMV-specific.

TCRdb re-derived calls from the reads in MiXCR, one entry per CDR3 protein. This table holds some 590,000 distinct CDR3 sequences, under 45% found once. The chain joins TRBV5-5 to TRBJ2-5; the D gene is possibly TRBD2 (7 bases). The sequences come from cultured PBMCs, collected from culture after CMV antigen stimulation. This receptor was identified in a human donor in good health (CMV status not recorded). Some clones in this sample may be carry-over from other donors' samples. The CDR3, as DNA: TGTGCCAGCAGATTCTCCGGGGGGACACAAGAGACCCAGTACTTC. Translation: CASRFSGGTQETQYF.